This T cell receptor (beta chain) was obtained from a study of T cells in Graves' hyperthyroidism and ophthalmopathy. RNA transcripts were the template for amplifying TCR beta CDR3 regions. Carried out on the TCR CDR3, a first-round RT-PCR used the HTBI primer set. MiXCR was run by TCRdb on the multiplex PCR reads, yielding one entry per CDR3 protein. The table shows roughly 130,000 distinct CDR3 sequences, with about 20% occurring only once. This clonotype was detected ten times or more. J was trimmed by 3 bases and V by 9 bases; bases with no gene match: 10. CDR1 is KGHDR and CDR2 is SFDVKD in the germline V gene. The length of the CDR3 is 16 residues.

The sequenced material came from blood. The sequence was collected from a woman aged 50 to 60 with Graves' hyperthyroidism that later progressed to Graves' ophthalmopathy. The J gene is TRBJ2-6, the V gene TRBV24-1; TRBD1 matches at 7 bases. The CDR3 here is CATSREGAIGANVLTF. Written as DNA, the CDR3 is TGTGCCACCTCGCGCGAGGGGGCGATTGGGGCCAACGTCCTGACTTTC.